This T cell receptor beta chain was identified in a study of blood T cell repertoires in COVID-19. As for the study in general: Acute and convalescent COVID-19 samples came from the United States, Italy and Spain. T cells, B-cell-depleted T cells, or PBMCs provided the cDNA or gDNA that served as material.

Per the original data handling: Cell counts per sample came from amplifying reference gene primers. Method: immunoSEQ multiplex PCR; TCRdb's copy keeps in-frame clones and lacks some. That table supplies the V and J calls and clone size; D and trimming were determined from the DNA. This table holds around 250,000 clones, approximately 88% found once. The junction had 2 bases not matched to a gene; V was cut back by 1 base and J by 3 bases. The CDR3 loop spans 16 amino acids. Looked up from germline, CDR1 is MNHNS and CDR2 is SASEGT. The chain links TRBV6-1 to TRBJ2-6, with 8 bases matching TRBD1. The origin of this receptor is a woman in her 70s with COVID-19, enrolled during active disease. Source material: peripheral blood. CDR3 DNA sequence: TGTGCCAGCAGTGAAGACAGGGGGATTGGGGCCAACGTCCTGACTTTC. It translates to CASSEDRGIGANVLTF.